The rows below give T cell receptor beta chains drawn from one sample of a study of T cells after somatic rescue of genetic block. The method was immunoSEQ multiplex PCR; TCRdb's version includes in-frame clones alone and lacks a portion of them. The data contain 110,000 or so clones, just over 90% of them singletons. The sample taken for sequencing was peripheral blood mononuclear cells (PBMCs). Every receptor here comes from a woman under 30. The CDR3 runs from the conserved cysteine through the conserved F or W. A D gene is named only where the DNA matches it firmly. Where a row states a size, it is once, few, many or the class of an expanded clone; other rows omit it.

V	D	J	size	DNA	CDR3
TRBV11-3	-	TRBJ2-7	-	TGTGCCAGCAGCTTAGATTCACGTGGGCAGTACTTC	CASSLDSRGQYF
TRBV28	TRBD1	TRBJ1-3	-	TGTGCCAGTTGGACAGGGCCCGGCTCTGGAAACACCATATATTTT	CASWTGPGSGNTIYF
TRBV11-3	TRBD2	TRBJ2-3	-	TGTGCCAGCAGCTTAGATCTTACTAGCGGGGGGACAGATACGCAGTATTTT	CASSLDLTSGGTDTQYF
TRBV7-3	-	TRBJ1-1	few	TGTGCCAGCAGCTTAAACCCTACGGGAGGCACTGAAGCTTTCTTT	CASSLNPTGGTEAFF
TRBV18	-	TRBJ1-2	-	TGTGCCAGCTCGCACAGCGAACGGCCCTATGGCTACACCTTC	CASSHSERPYGYTF
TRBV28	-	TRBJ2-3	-	TGTGCCAGCAGAAGCGGCCCAGATACGCAGTATTTT	CASRSGPDTQYF
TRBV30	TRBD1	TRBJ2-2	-	TGTGCCTGGAGTTCTACGACAGGGTCGACCGGGGAGCTGTTTTTT	CAWSSTTGSTGELFF
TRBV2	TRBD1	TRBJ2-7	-	TGTGCCACCACCGGGACAGTAGGCTACGAGCAGTACTTC	CATTGTVGYEQYF
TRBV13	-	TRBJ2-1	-	TGTGCCAGCAGCTTAGAGGGGGGGCCGGTGCATGAGCAGTTCTTC	CASSLEGGPVHEQFF
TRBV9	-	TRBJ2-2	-	TGTGCCAGCAGCGTAGTCCCGGACACCGGGGAGCTGTTTTTT	CASSVVPDTGELFF
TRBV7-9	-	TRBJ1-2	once	TGTGCCAGCAGCCCCTTCGGGGCTTATGGCTACACCTTC	CASSPFGAYGYTF
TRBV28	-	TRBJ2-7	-	TGTGCCAGCACACATGAACAGGGCCCCTACGAGCAGTACTTC	CASTHEQGPYEQYF
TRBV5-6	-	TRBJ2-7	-	TGTGCCAGCAGCTTGGGTGGGGGCGAGCAGTACTTC	CASSLGGGEQYF
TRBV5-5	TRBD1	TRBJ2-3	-	TGTGCCAGCAGCGTTCACAGGGGGAGCACAGATACGCAGTATTTT	CASSVHRGSTDTQYF
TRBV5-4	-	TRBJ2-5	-	TGTGCCAGCAGCTTCATAGCAGAAGAAGAGACCCAGTACTTC	CASSFIAEEETQYF
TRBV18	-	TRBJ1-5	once	TGTGCCAGCTCACCTCTCACCCTAAGTGGCAATCAGCCCCAGCATTTT	CASSPLTLSGNQPQHF
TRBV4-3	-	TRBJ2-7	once	TGCGCCAGCAGCCGGATGATGTCGACGGATACCTACGAGCAGTACTTC	CASSRMMSTDTYEQYF
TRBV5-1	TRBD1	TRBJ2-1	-	TGCGCCAGCGTACTCGACCGGGACAGGGGGCGCAATGAGCAGTTCTTC	CASVLDRDRGRNEQFF
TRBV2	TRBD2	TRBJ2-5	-	TGTGCCAGCAGGCTGACTAGCGGGGCCTCGGCCCAGTACTTC	CASRLTSGASAQYF
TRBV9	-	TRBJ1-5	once	TGTGCCAGCAGCGAGGGTGCGGGGTTGAATCAGCCCCAGCATTTT	CASSEGAGLNQPQHF
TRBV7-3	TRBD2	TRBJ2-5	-	TGTGCCAGCAGCTTAGCGGGGGGCCGGGAGACCCAGTACTTC	CASSLAGGRETQYF
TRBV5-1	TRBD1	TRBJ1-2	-	TGCGCCAGCAGCTTGGGGGACAGGGGAGCATATGGCTACACCTTC	CASSLGDRGAYGYTF
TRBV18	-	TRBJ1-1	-	TGTGCCAGCTCACCCTCAGTACAGGACACTGAAGCTTTCTTT	CASSPSVQDTEAFF
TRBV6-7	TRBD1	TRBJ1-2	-	TGTGCCAGCAGTAACCGGACAGGGGGCTACTATGGCTACACCTTC	CASSNRTGGYYGYTF
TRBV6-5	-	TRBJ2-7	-	TGTGCCAGCAGTACCTCAATGGACAGCTCCTACGAGCAGTACTTC	CASSTSMDSSYEQYF
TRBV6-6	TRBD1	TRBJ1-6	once	TGTGCCAGCAGTTACTCTGGACAGGCTTTCCACTTT	CASSYSGQAFHF
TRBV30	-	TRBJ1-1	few	TGTGCCTGGAATCGCGGACGGCTGAACACTGAAGCTTTCTTT	CAWNRGRLNTEAFF